What follows are 19 T cell receptor beta chains derived from one specimen sequenced in a study of graft-versus-host responses after intestinal transplantation (dated by TCRdb to about 2021). Preparation of the library involved the immunoSEQ multiplex PCR assay. TCRdb limited this immuneACCESS table to in-frame rearrangements with V and J called. A share of clones is missing; checked studies link under half to unresolved V genes, and the rest is unexplained. The sample table shows about 85,000 clones, and more than 85% are seen once. In total, the top ten clones hold 7.6% of the sample. Per the publication, the time point label means: cells obtained before transplantation from donor or recipient. The antigens these receptors bind are not known. The source material was unstimulated CD8+ T cells sorted from spleen or lymph node cells, sampled before transplant. Receptors originate from a human donor who was the organ donor for an intestinal transplant.

The J gene is TRBJ2-3, the V gene TRBV5-1; the match to TRBD1 covers 11 bases. V was pared by 4 bases and J by 6 bases, with 7 bases of the junction left unmatched. CDR3 length: 15 residues. The germline V gene encodes CDR1 SGHRS and CDR2 YFSETQ. CDR3: CASSLGQGAVDTQYF. CDR3 sequence (DNA): TGCGCCAGCAGCCTAGGACAGGGGGCGGTGGATACGCAGTATTTT. The whole variable domain, remainder taken from reference TRBV5-1 and TRBJ2-3, is KAGVTQTPRYLIKTRGQQVTLSCSPISGHRSVSWYQQTPGQGLQFLFEYFSETQRNKGNFPGRFSGRQFSNSRSEMNVSTLELGDSALYLCASSLGQGAVDTQYFGPGTRLTVL.

The rearrangement links TRBV5-4 to TRBJ2-7; no clear D gene. The CDR3 spans 12 residues. Germline CDR1 and CDR2: SGHNT and YYREEE (reference sequence). Trimming pared 0 bases from V and 2 bases from J, leaving 3 bases between. In DNA form, the CDR3 reads TGTGCCAGCAGCTTGGATACCTACGAGCAGTACTTC. It translates to CASSLDTYEQYF.

This chain uses TRBV29-1 with TRBJ1-2, with TRBD1 identical over 10 bases. Germline CDR1 reads SQVTM; CDR2 reads ANQGSEA. Unmatched junction bases numbered 7, after V lost 6 bases and J lost 6 bases. The CDR3 extends over 13 amino acids. DNA for the CDR3: TGCAGCGTGTGGACAGGGGGGAGTAATGGCTACACCTTC. Amino acid sequence: CSVWTGGSNGYTF.

This chain joins TRBV7-9 and TRBJ2-5; tentatively, D is TRBD2 (5 bases). The CDR3 loop spans 14 amino acids. Germline-derived CDR1 and CDR2 are SEHNR and FQNEAQ (reference sequence). Trimming removed 0 bases at V and 2 bases at J, with 7 bases between. CDR3 DNA: TGTGCCAGCAGCTTAGCTGAGGGTCAAGAGACCCAGTACTTC. The encoded protein is CASSLAEGQETQYF. The variable domain in full, with the rest retrieved from reference TRBV7-9 and TRBJ2-5, is DTGVSQNPRHKITKRGQNVTFRCDPISEHNRLYWYRQTLGQGPEFLTYFQNEAQLEKSRLLSDRFSAERPKGSFSTLEIQRTEQGDSAMYLCASSLAEGQETQYFGPGTRLLVL.

This chain uses TRBV7-9 with TRBJ2-5, with no clear D. The germline gives CDR1 SEHNR, CDR2 FQNEAQ (reference sequence). The length of the CDR3 is 13 residues. The ends were cut back, 4 bases at V and 5 bases at J, with 11 bases in the middle. Here the CDR3 DNA reads TGTGCCAGCAGCTGGATTCGCTCGGAGACCCAGTACTTC. This sequence encodes CASSWIRSETQYF.

The chain couples TRBV19 to TRBJ1-1; no firm D call. Germline V gives CDR1 LNHDA, CDR2 SQIVND (reference sequence). This CDR3 has 13 amino acids. V lost 6 bases, J lost 8 bases, and 16 bases lay in between. The CDR3 coding sequence is TGTGCCAGTAGATCCTGGGCGTTTACCGAAGCTTTCTTT. Its protein product is CASRSWAFTEAFF.

The gene calls are TRBV28 and TRBJ2-3; perhaps TRBD1 as D (5 bases). With 6 bases removed from V and 2 bases from J, the gap between germline ends came to 12 bases. This CDR3 is 14 amino acids long. CDR1 is MDHEN and CDR2 is SYDVKM in the germline V gene. CDR3 DNA: TGTGCCAGCAGCCGACAGCTCAACACAGATACGCAGTATTTT. This sequence encodes CASSRQLNTDTQYF.

The chain carries TRBV6-5 and TRBJ2-3; 7 bases are a match to TRBD2. The CDR3 has 13 amino acids. CDR1 MNHEY and CDR2 SVGAGI come from the germline V gene. Trimming removed 6 bases from V and 2 bases from J; junction bases left unmatched: 2. The CDR3 DNA reads as TGTGCCAGCAGCGGGGGGATCACAGATACGCAGTATTTT. This codes for CASSGGITDTQYF.

This clone was found a few times. The chain carries TRBV27 and TRBJ2-7, with D possibly being TRBD1 (6 bases). Trimming stripped 3 bases from V and 1 base from J, with 7 bases between. Germline CDR1 MNHEY, CDR2 SMNVEV (reference sequence). The CDR3 has 13 amino acids. CDR3 in amino acids: CASSFGQSYEQYF. CDR3 coding DNA: TGTGCCAGCAGTTTTGGACAGTCCTACGAGCAGTACTTC.

This chain connects TRBV5-3 to TRBJ1-5, with no clear D. TRBV5-3 qualifies as an ORF whose function is uncertain. CDR3 length equals 15 residues. Trimming cost V 1 base and J 4 bases, with 12 bases left between them. CDR3 bases: TGTGCCAGAAGCTTGATCGGAGAAACTAATCAGCCCCAGCATTTT. Translation: CARSLIGETNQPQHF.

CDR3 in amino acids: CASSLDGLAAGGLFF. CDR3 DNA sequence: TGTGCCAGCAGCTTGGATGGCCTTGCAGCGGGAGGGTTGTTTTTT. This rearrangement joins TRBV5-4 to TRBJ2-2, with 10 bases fitting TRBD2. This CDR3 contains 15 residues. Germline lookup yields CDR1 SGHNT and CDR2 YYREEE (reference sequence). V shed 0 bases, J shed 15 bases, and the junction held 11 bases outside the gene matches.

The V call is TRBV5-1, the J call TRBJ2-7, with 7 nucleotides matching TRBD2. The CDR3 sequence is 14 residues long. The V segment lost 0 bases and the J segment 5 bases; nucleotides outside the gene matches: 5. Germline V lookup: CDR1 SGHRS, CDR2 YFSETQ. The CDR3 sequence: CASSLGLAFDEQYF. CDR3 sequence (DNA): TGCGCCAGCAGCTTGGGACTAGCTTTCGACGAGCAGTACTTC. Based on the CDR3 plus reference TRBV5-1 and TRBJ2-7, the full variable domain is KAGVTQTPRYLIKTRGQQVTLSCSPISGHRSVSWYQQTPGQGLQFLFEYFSETQRNKGNFPGRFSGRQFSNSRSEMNVSTLELGDSALYLCASSLGLAFDEQYFGPGTRLTVT.

Concerning this clone itself: A junction boundary mismatches the germline segment, possibly from a read error. Other nucleotide sequences from this sample produce the same CDR3. The J gene is TRBJ1-5, the V gene TRBV7-9; D possibly corresponds to TRBD1 (5 bases). Germline V gives CDR1 SEHNR, CDR2 FQNEAQ (reference sequence). The CDR3 spans 16 residues. CDR3 DNA: TGTGCTAGCAGCGGAAGGGGACCTAGCGGCAATCAGCCCCAGCATTTT. It yields the protein CASSGRGPSGNQPQHF.

This CDR3 reads CATTTGGFNEQFF. In DNA, the CDR3 is TGTGCCACCACGACAGGGGGGTTTAATGAGCAGTTCTTC. The chain uses TRBV13 and TRBJ2-1; 9 bases align to TRBD1. The V and J ends lost 10 bases and 7 bases, in that order; junction bases with no gene match: 8. Per germline, CDR1 PRHDT and CDR2 FYEKMQ (reference sequence). The CDR3 is 13 residues long.

The CDR3 DNA sequence: TGTGCCAGCAGCTTAGTAACTGGTTTAGCTACAGATACGCAGTATTTT. It yields the protein CASSLVTGLATDTQYF. The genes are TRBV7-6 and TRBJ2-3; no definite D call. V shed 1 base and J shed 3 bases, with 14 bases lying between them. There are 16 residues in the CDR3. Germline CDR1 and CDR2: SGHVS and FNYEAQ. Looking up the rest from reference TRBV7-6 and TRBJ2-3 gives the full variable domain: GAGVSQSPRYKVTKRGQDVALRCDPISGHVSLYWYRQALGQGPEFLTYFNYEAQQDKSGLPNDRFSAERPEGSISTLTIQRTEQRDSAMYRCASSLVTGLATDTQYFGPGTRLTVL.

The rearrangement links TRBV19 to TRBJ2-7; D not certain. The CDR3 has 12 residues. The V end lost 3 bases, the J end lost 6 bases, and 9 bases lay between the germline ends. The germline V gene has CDR1 LNHDA and CDR2 SQIVND (reference sequence). CDR3 coding DNA: TGTGCCAGTAGTATGGCGGAGAGCGAGCAGTACTTC. Amino acids: CASSMAESEQYF.

The chain employs TRBV11-3 and TRBJ1-4; no firm D call. From germline, CDR1 is SGHNT and CDR2 YENEEA. V was trimmed by 5 bases and J by 12 bases, leaving 16 bases between them. This CDR3 contains 13 residues. The DNA for the CDR3 is TGTGCCAGCAGCCCACCTTTCCAGAACGAACTGTTTTTT. Protein product: CASSPPFQNELFF.

The gene calls are TRBV5-1 and TRBJ2-7, with D possibly called TRBD1 or TRBD2 (5 bases each). The germline CDR1 and CDR2 sequences are SGHRS and YFSETQ. CDR3 size: 14 residues. Deletions cut 0 bases from V and 0 bases from J, with 7 bases between. The CDR3 DNA reads as TGCGCCAGCAGCTTGGGGGGGAACTCCTACGAGCAGTACTTC. Translation gives CASSLGGNSYEQYF.

J is TRBJ1-6 and V is TRBV27; D is uncertain. V lost 6 bases and J 4 bases, leaving 7 bases between the germline ends. Looked up from germline, CDR1 is MNHEY and CDR2 is SMNVEV (reference sequence). This CDR3 has 13 amino acids. As DNA, the CDR3 is TGTGCCAGCAGAACAGATTATAATTCACCCCTCCACTTT. This sequence encodes CASRTDYNSPLHF.